The clone carrying this TCR beta chain has a single count. The target antigen is unknown. V lost 4 bases to trimming and J lost 8 bases, with 13 bases between them. From germline, CDR1 is KGHDR and CDR2 SFDVKD. The CDR3 sequence is 13 residues long. The sample comes from a study of T cells in Graves' hyperthyroidism and ophthalmopathy. General study findings and limits: In blood, most of the thyroid clonotypes expanded above 0.001 were also present. Median prediction lead before ophthalmopathy onset was around 7 months with the model. Ophthalmopathy and stable hyperthyroidism were separated by a 13 V-J model.

The study left out patients who had uncontrolled infection, other autoimmune disease, pregnancy or lactation. TCR beta CDR3 regions were amplified from RNA transcripts. Carried out on the TCR CDR3, a first-round RT-PCR used the HTBI primer set. TCRdb called the multiplex PCR reads again in MiXCR, with one record for every CDR3 protein. This table has approximately 560,000 distinct CDR3 sequences, roughly 50% appearing once. The V call is TRBV24-1, the J call TRBJ1-2; a possible D gene is TRBD1 (6 bases). The sequence derives from a woman between 18 and 29 years old with Graves' hyperthyroidism. Sequencing was carried out using peripheral blood or thyroid tissue (not recorded which). In DNA, the CDR3 is TGTGCCACCAGTGACCACACAGGGAGAGGCTACACCTTC. Protein product: CATSDHTGRGYTF.